A selection of T cell receptor beta chains follows, all from one sample in a study of radiotherapy plus CTLA-4 blockade in lung cancer. Some clones are missing from TCRdb's copy, which holds only in-frame ones; the method was immunoSEQ multiplex PCR. The sample comprises 95,000 to 150,000 clones, over 80% of which are singletons, and 5.5% to 7% rests with the top ten. The sequenced sample was peripheral blood, obtained from a patient treated with radiotherapy plus ipilimumab. The receptors were sampled from a human donor with non-small cell lung cancer that progressed on radiotherapy plus ipilimumab. CDR3s include the opening cysteine and the closing phenylalanine or tryptophan. D genes are given only for firm matches. Expanded clones are given a class, and other clones once, few, many or no size at all.

- | TRBJ1-6 | - | TRBV18 | TGTGCCAGCTCAATCGACAGAGCCGGATCACCCCTCCACTTT | CASSIDRAGSPLHF
- | TRBJ1-2 | - | TRBV19 | TGTGCCAGCGGACAGACGTATGGCTACACCTTC | CASGQTYGYTF
- | TRBJ1-5 | once | TRBV2 | TGTGCCAGCAGTGAAGCAGGGCAGGCGGGTCAGCCCCAGCATTTT | CASSEAGQAGQPQHF
- | TRBJ2-3 | - | TRBV27 | TGTGCCAGCAGTTTAGCAGATACGCAGTATTTT | CASSLADTQYF
- | TRBJ2-7 | - | TRBV2 | TGTGCCAGCAGATGGACGGGATCCTACGAGCAGTACTTC | CASRWTGSYEQYF
TRBD1 | TRBJ2-7 | once | TRBV19 | TGTGCCAGTAGTTCGCGGACAGGTTACTCCTACGAGCAGTACTTC | CASSSRTGYSYEQYF
TRBD1 | TRBJ2-2 | - | TRBV6-5 | TGTGCCAGCAGTTCCGCCGGGACAGGGGACACCGGGGAGCTGTTTTTT | CASSSAGTGDTGELFF
TRBD2 | TRBJ2-4 | once | TRBV6-5 | TGTGCCAGCAGGGTACCGGGAGGAGGCATTCAGTACTTC | CASRVPGGGIQYF
- | TRBJ2-7 | - | TRBV30 | TGTGCCTGGAGCCCTCACAATGGCAGGAGCCATTACGAGCAGTACTTC | CAWSPHNGRSHYEQYF
- | TRBJ2-7 | - | TRBV15 | TGTGCCACCAGCAGAGATCAATTGGGTGAGCAGTACTTC | CATSRDQLGEQYF
- | TRBJ2-3 | - | TRBV30 | TGTGCCTGGAGGGAAGACACAGATACGCAGTATTTT | CAWREDTDTQYF
- | TRBJ1-1 | - | TRBV6-5 | TGTGCCAGCAGTTACTCTCACAGTATTATGAACACTGAAGCTTTCTTT | CASSYSHSIMNTEAFF